These 19 T cell receptor beta chains share one sample of origin, sequenced in a study of cytomegalovirus exposure and HLA in healthy donors. PCR used 60 Vbeta primers and 13 Jbeta primers. Measured with immunoSEQ multiplex PCR; TCRdb has only the in-frame clones, and not every one. The profile shows about 240,000 clones, 80% to 85% of them singletons. The sequencing input was PBMCs. These TCRs come from a woman in her sixties or seventies in good health and CMV-seropositive.

The J gene is TRBJ1-4, the V gene TRBV6-1, with D unresolved. The CDR3 is made up of 14 amino acids. V was trimmed by 5 bases and J by 7 bases, leaving 14 bases between them. Germline values: CDR1 MNHNS, CDR2 SASEGT. The CDR3 here is CASSPRGIGEKLFF. The CDR3 DNA follows: TGTGCCAGCAGTCCGAGAGGGATCGGTGAAAAACTGTTTTTT.

The CDR3 reads CASSPGLEGEQFF. CDR3 DNA: TGTGCCAGCAGCCCAGGACTAGAGGGCGAGCAGTTCTTC. The rearrangement uses TRBV7-9 and TRBJ2-1, with 7 bases matching TRBD2. This CDR3 is built from 13 residues. The V gene's germline CDR1 is SEHNR and CDR2 FQNEAQ (reference sequence). J was trimmed by 10 bases and V by 5 bases; bases with no gene match: 8.

The rearrangement uses TRBV6-1 and TRBJ1-2; D not resolved. CDR3 size: 13 residues. With 10 bases removed from V and 4 bases from J, the gap between germline ends came to 16 bases. Germline CDR1 and CDR2: MNHNS and SASEGT. CDR3 amino acids: CATHPDGLYGYTF. In DNA form, the CDR3 reads TGTGCCACCCATCCCGACGGACTCTATGGCTACACCTTC.

The chain has TRBV4-2 and TRBJ2-7; D might be TRBD2 (6 bases). Trimming left V 0 bases short and J 3 bases short, with 12 bases between. Germline V lookup: CDR1 LGHNA, CDR2 YNFKEQ. CDR3 size: 15 residues. CDR3 in DNA: TGTGCCAGCAGCCAAGAGTTTAGACTAGACTACGAGCAGTACTTC. Translation: CASSQEFRLDYEQYF.

The chain recombines TRBV29-1 with TRBJ2-1, with 9 positions matching TRBD1. CDR3 length: 16 residues. The germline CDR1 and CDR2 sequences are SQVTM and ANQGSEA. V trimming: 1 base; J trimming: 13 bases; junction bases outside the gene matches: 17. This chain's CDR3 is CSVEVPGQGIISPQFF. In DNA form, the CDR3 reads TGCAGCGTTGAAGTCCCGGGACAGGGAATTATCTCCCCCCAGTTCTTC.

The chain is built from TRBV28 and TRBJ2-7; 10 bases agree with TRBD1. The germline V gene has CDR1 MDHEN and CDR2 SYDVKM. The V gene end was trimmed by 1 base and the J gene end by 3 bases; junction bases not matched to a gene: 3. The CDR3 has 15 amino acids. The CDR3 reads CASSLSGQGFYEQYF. The CDR3 DNA follows: TGTGCCAGCAGTTTATCGGGACAGGGGTTCTACGAGCAGTACTTC.

J is TRBJ1-1 and V is TRBV7-9; perhaps TRBD1 as D (5 bases). CDR1 is SEHNR and CDR2 is FQNEAQ in the germline V gene (reference sequence). The CDR3 is 13 amino acids. The CDR3 nucleotides are TGTTCTGACAGCGACGTTCTGGCCACTGAAGCTTTCTTT. It yields the protein CSDSDVLATEAFF.

This chain joins TRBV7-6 and TRBJ2-7; 7 bases align to TRBD2. V gave up 2 bases and J gave up 2 bases; unmatched junction bases: 0. Germline CDR1 and CDR2: SGHVS and FNYEAQ. The CDR3 sequence is 13 residues long. CDR3 nucleotides: TGTGCCAGCAGCTTAACTAGCGCCTACGAGCAGTACTTC. Translated, it gives CASSLTSAYEQYF.

V usage is TRBV5-4 and J usage is TRBJ2-6; D not resolved. The CDR3 loop spans 14 amino acids. CDR1 SGHNT and CDR2 YYREEE come from the germline V gene (reference sequence). The V end lost 5 bases, the J end lost 0 bases, and 6 bases lay between the germline ends. The CDR3: CASRIDSGANVLTF. DNA of the CDR3: TGTGCCAGCAGGATAGACTCTGGGGCCAACGTCCTGACTTTC.

The chain links TRBV4-1 to TRBJ2-7; 10 nucleotides match TRBD2. Trimming cost V 2 bases and J 7 bases; bases outside gene matches: 5. The germline V gene has CDR1 MGHRA and CDR2 YSYEKL. The CDR3 extends over 14 amino acids. In nucleotides, the CDR3 is TGCGCCAGCAGCCAATCCAGCGGGAGGGGAGAGCAGTACTTC. It specifies CASSQSSGRGEQYF.

The genes are TRBV11-2 and TRBJ1-2, with TRBD1 matching over 8 bases. The CDR3 contains 12 residues. CDR1 and CDR2 (germline): SGHAT, FQNNGV. The V segment lost 5 bases and the J segment 7 bases; nucleotides outside the gene matches: 3. CDR3 DNA: TGTGCCAGCAGCGCAGGGGGCAGTGGCTACACCTTC. It is translated as CASSAGGSGYTF.

This clone showed up just a few times. The rearrangement uses TRBV28 and TRBJ1-6; TRBD1 might be the D (5 bases). The length of the CDR3 is 14 residues. V dropped 2 bases and J dropped 9 bases, with 11 bases sitting between them. Germline CDR1 MDHEN, CDR2 SYDVKM. CDR3 in amino acids: CASSLEGRGSPLHF. Written as DNA, the CDR3 is TGTGCCAGCAGTTTAGAGGGGCGGGGTTCACCCCTCCACTTT.

The V call is TRBV19, the J call TRBJ2-5, with D possibly being TRBD1 (5 bases). V was pared by 4 bases and J by 5 bases, with 11 bases between. The germline V gene has CDR1 LNHDA and CDR2 SQIVND (reference sequence). The CDR3 length is 13 residues. The CDR3 sequence is CASSTQGRETQYF. For the CDR3, the DNA is TGTGCCAGTAGTACGCAGGGTCGGGAGACCCAGTACTTC.

The genes are TRBV10-2 and TRBJ2-2, with 10 bases that match TRBD2. Germline CDR1 is WSHSY and CDR2 is SAAADI. After removal of 3 bases from V and 5 bases from J, the junction contained 0 bases not matched to a gene. This CDR3 is built from 14 residues. The DNA for the CDR3 is TGCGCCAGCAGTGAACTAGCGGGGACCGGGGAGCTGTTTTTT. Protein product: CASSELAGTGELFF.

The CDR3 DNA follows: TGTGCCATCAGTGAGTCATCAGGGGGCACCGGGGAGCTGTTTTTT. Its translation is CAISESSGGTGELFF. The V and J genes are TRBV10-3 and TRBJ2-2; TRBD1 matches at 7 bases. CDR3 length: 15 amino acids. The V gene's germline CDR1 is ENHRY and CDR2 SYGVKD. Unmatched junction bases numbered 2, after V lost 0 bases and J lost 4 bases.

CDR3 coding DNA: TGTGCCAGCAGCCAGGAAAATACGCAGTATTTT. The encoded protein is CASSQENTQYF. J is TRBJ2-3 and V is TRBV7-9; D unresolved. The CDR3 totals 11 residues. In germline, CDR1 is SEHNR, CDR2 FQNEAQ (reference sequence). The V gene lost 5 bases and the J gene lost 7 bases, with 7 bases spanning the gap.

The chain carries TRBV18 and TRBJ2-7; possible D gene TRBD2, 7 bases. Germline loops: CDR1 KGHSH, CDR2 LQKENI. CDR3 length equals 16 residues. V was trimmed by 4 bases and J by 0 bases, leaving 16 bases between them. CDR3: CASSQGGNRGSYEQYF. The DNA for the CDR3 is TGTGCCAGCTCACAGGGGGGGAATCGTGGCTCCTACGAGCAGTACTTC.

The gene calls are TRBV6-1 and TRBJ2-2, with 7 positions matching TRBD1. V lost 4 bases, J lost 2 bases, and 4 bases stayed unmatched. The CDR3 is made up of 15 amino acids. Germline assignment: CDR1 MNHNS and CDR2 SASEGT. CDR3 region: CASSARGRNTGELFF. CDR3 bases: TGTGCCAGCAGTGCGAGGGGGCGAAACACCGGGGAGCTGTTTTTT.

The chain combines TRBV5-1 with TRBJ2-7; 8 bases agree with TRBD2. The ends lost 1 base at V and 2 bases at J; junction bases unmatched: 5. This CDR3 is 15 amino acids long. The germline V gene encodes CDR1 SGHRS and CDR2 YFSETQ. The CDR3 DNA sequence: TGCGCCAGCAGCTTGCAAGCGGGAGCCCCCTACGAGCAGTACTTC. It encodes CASSLQAGAPYEQYF. The full variable domain, its missing parts supplied by reference TRBV5-1 and TRBJ2-7, is KAGVTQTPRYLIKTRGQQVTLSCSPISGHRSVSWYQQTPGQGLQFLFEYFSETQRNKGNFPGRFSGRQFSNSRSEMNVSTLELGDSALYLCASSLQAGAPYEQYFGPGTRLTVT.